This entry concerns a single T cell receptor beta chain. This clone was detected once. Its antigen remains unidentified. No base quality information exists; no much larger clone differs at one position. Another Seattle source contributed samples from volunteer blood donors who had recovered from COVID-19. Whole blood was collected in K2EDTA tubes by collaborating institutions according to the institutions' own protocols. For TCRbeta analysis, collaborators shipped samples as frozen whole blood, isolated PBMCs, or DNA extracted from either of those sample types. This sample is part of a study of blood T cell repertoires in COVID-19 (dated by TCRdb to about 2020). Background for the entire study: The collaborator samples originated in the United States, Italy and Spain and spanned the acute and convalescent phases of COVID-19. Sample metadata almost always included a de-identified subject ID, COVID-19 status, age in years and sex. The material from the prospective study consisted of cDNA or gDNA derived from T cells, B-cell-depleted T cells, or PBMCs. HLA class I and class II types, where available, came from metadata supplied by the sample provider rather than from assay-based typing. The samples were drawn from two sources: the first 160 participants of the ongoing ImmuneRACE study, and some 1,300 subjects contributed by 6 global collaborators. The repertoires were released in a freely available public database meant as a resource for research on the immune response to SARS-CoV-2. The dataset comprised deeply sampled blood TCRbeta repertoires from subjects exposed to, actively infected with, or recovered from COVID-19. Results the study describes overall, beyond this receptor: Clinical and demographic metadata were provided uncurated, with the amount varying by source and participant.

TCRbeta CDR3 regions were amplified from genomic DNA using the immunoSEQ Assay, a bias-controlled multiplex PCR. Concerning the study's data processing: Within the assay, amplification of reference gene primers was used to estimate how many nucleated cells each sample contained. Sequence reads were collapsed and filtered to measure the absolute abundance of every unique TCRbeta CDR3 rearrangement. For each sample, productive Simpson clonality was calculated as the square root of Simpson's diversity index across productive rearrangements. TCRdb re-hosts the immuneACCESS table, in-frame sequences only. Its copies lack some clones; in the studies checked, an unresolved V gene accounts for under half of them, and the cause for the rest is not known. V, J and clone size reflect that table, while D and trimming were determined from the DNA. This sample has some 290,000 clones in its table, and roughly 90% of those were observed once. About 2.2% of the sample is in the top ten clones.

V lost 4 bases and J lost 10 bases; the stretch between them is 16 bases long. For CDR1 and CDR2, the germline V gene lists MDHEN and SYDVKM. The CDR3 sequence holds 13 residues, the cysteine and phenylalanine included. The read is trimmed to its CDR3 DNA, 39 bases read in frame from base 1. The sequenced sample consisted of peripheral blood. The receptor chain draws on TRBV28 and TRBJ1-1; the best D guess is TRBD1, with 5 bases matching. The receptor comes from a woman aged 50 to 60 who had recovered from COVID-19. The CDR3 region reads CASSSSGGYRAFF. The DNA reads TGTGCCAGCAGTTCATCTGGGGGGTATCGAGCTTTCTTT. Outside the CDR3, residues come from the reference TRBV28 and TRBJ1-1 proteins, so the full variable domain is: DVKVTQSSRYLVKRTGEKVFLECVQDMDHENMFWYRQDPGLGLRLIYFSYDVKMKEKGDIPEGYSVSREKKERFSLILESASTNQTSMYLCASSSSGGYRAFFGQGTRLTVV.